A few counts support the clone carrying this T cell receptor beta chain. Its cognate antigen is unknown. Germline V gene sequence: CDR1 SGHNT, CDR2 YYREEE (reference sequence). Germline trimming cut 3 bases from V and 10 bases from J; bases unmatched to any gene: 18. The CDR3 is 18 residues long. Extraction of RNA preceded its reverse transcription into cDNA, which served as the sequencing template. Clones were read by immunoSEQ multiplex PCR, and TCRdb kept only the in-frame ones, dropping some. The table has 100,000 to 120,000 clones, roughly 60% seen once; the top ten hold approximately 22%. The data originate from a study of CD8+ T cells in alopecia areata. The study, taken as a whole, reports: Scalp lesions, especially in alopecia totalis/universalis, had higher clonality than normal scalp. TCR sharing across patients was less clear than in mice, possibly HLA-related. Among the cells sequenced in scalp samples are also the resident alphabeta T cells of normal skin.

PBMCs provided sorted CD4+ and CD8+ T cells. Input material: CD8+ T cells sorted from blood. This sequence was found in a human donor in good health. The chain combines TRBV5-4 with TRBJ1-6, with 8 bases fitting TRBD1. In DNA form, the CDR3 reads TGTGCCAGCAGCTCGCCCTTGAACGGGACAGGATCGCGGTCACCCCTCCACTTT. This gives the protein CASSSPLNGTGSRSPLHF.